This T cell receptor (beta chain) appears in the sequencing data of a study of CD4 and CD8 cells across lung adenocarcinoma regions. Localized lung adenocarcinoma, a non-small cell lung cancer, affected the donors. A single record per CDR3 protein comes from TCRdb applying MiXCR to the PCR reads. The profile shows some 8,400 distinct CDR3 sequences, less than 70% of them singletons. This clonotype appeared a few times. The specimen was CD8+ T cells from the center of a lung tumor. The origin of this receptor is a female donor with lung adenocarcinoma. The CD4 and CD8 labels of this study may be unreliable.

The CDR3 sequence: CASSQDSGGAGADTQYF. The CDR3 bases are TGTGCCAGCAGCCAAGATTCTGGGGGGGCGGGTGCAGATACGCAGTATTTT. V gene TRBV4-2 combines with J gene TRBJ2-3, with TRBD2 as a possible D gene (7 bases). V was trimmed by 0 bases and J by 4 bases, leaving 17 bases between them. This CDR3 is built from 17 residues. Germline-derived CDR1 and CDR2 are LGHNA and YNFKEQ.